A selection of T cell receptor beta chains follows, all from one sample in a study of T cells in Graves' hyperthyroidism and ophthalmopathy. Each CDR3 protein gets one entry after TCRdb re-called the multiplex PCR reads with MiXCR. This sample carries a few hundred thousand distinct CDR3 sequences, approximately 14% of them seen once, and the ten largest clones take 25% to 35%. Sequencing input: blood. The receptors stem from a woman younger than 35 with Graves' hyperthyroidism that later progressed to Graves' ophthalmopathy. CDR3s include the opening cysteine and the closing phenylalanine or tryptophan. D genes are given only for firm matches. Size tells how often a clone was seen (once, few, many) or the class of an expanded clone, and some rows leave it out.

>TRBJ1-2|TRBV18|NA|many
TGTGCCAGCTCACAAATCCAACGCGGGGAAAGAGGTGGCTACACCTTC
CASSQIQRGERGGYTF
>TRBJ1-2|TRBV5-1|NA|few
TGCGCCAGCAGCTTGGTCTCAGATCCTAACTATGGCTACACCTTC
CASSLVSDPNYGYTF
>TRBJ2-7|TRBV30|TRBD1|few
TGTGCCTGGGGACAGGGGAGGTCTCAAGACTTC
CAWGQGRSQDF
>TRBJ2-7|TRBV7-8|TRBD2|many
TGTGCCAGCAGCGCTAGCGGGAGACCCAACTACGAGCAGTACTTC
CASSASGRPNYEQYF
>TRBJ1-2|TRBV5-1|NA|few
TGCGCCAGCAGCTCACCCCGGTGGGGCTATGGCTACACCTTC
CASSSPRWGYGYTF
>TRBJ2-1|TRBV6-6|TRBD1|many
TGTGCCAGCAGTTATTCGCCGGGACAGGACCTCAATGAGCAGTTCTTC
CASSYSPGQDLNEQFF
>TRBJ2-7|TRBV28|NA|many
TGTGCCAGCAGCCCGAGGGGGCAGGGAGGGTCCTACGAGCAGTACTTC
CASSPRGQGGSYEQYF
>TRBJ2-3|TRBV13|TRBD2|NA
TGTGCCAGCAGCTCTCCCGGGGGGGTGGGAGATACGCAGTATTTT
CASSSPGGVGDTQYF
>TRBJ2-7|TRBV6-1|TRBD1|many
TGTGCCAGCAGCTTCGAGGGGGACAGGGGTATCTACGAGCAGTACTTC
CASSFEGDRGIYEQYF
>TRBJ2-1|TRBV5-1|NA|many
TGCGCCAGCAGCTTGAGACCTGCTCCTTACGAGCAGTTCTTC
CASSLRPAPYEQFF
>TRBJ2-7|TRBV29-1|NA|few
TGCAGCGCCGAACGTGGGGGCTCCTACGAGCAGTACTTC
CSAERGGSYEQYF
>TRBJ2-5|TRBV7-2|TRBD2|many
TGTGCCAGCAGCATGGGACTAGCGGGAGTAGAGACCCAGTACTTC
CASSMGLAGVETQYF
>TRBJ2-5|TRBV24-1|NA|many
TGTGCCACCAGTGACTCCCTCCAGGGTCAGGAGACCCAGTACTTC
CATSDSLQGQETQYF
>TRBJ2-5|TRBV20-1|NA|many
TGCAGTGCTAGATGGGAGGGGGTAGAGACCCAGTACTTC
CSARWEGVETQYF
>TRBJ2-1|TRBV20-1|TRBD2|NA
TGCAGTGCCTTAGGGACTAGCGGGAGTAATGAGCAGTTCTTC
CSALGTSGSNEQFF
>TRBJ2-3|TRBV6-5|TRBD1|many
TGTGCCAGCAGTTACAGATTAGGGGGCAGAAGCACAGATACGCAGTATTTT
CASSYRLGGRSTDTQYF
>TRBJ2-1|TRBV12-3/TRBV12-4|NA|many
TGTGCCAGCAGTAACATACTAGGGGCCCTATACAATGAGCAGTTCTTC
CASSNILGALYNEQFF
>TRBJ2-1|TRBV6-1|TRBD2|NA
TGTGCCAGCACCCCCCCCCGGGGGAATAAGCGGGGATCCTACAATGAGCAGTTCTTC
CASTPPRGNKRGSYNEQFF
>TRBJ2-7|TRBV19|TRBD1|NA
TGTGCCAGTAGTCCCTTGGGGCGGGACAGGGACTACGAGCAGTACTTC
CASSPLGRDRDYEQYF
>TRBJ2-1|TRBV30|NA|many
TGTGCCTGGACTAACACAGGGATTCCCGCTAACAATGAGCAGTTCTTC
CAWTNTGIPANNEQFF
>TRBJ2-1|TRBV5-1|NA|NA
TGCGCCAGCAGAAGGGACTGGGGATCCTACGAGCAGTTCTTC
CASRRDWGSYEQFF
>TRBJ2-5|TRBV6-1|TRBD2|NA
TGTGCCAGCAGTTATCCTAGCGGGAGGGCCGAAGAGACCCAGTACTTC
CASSYPSGRAEETQYF
>TRBJ2-1|TRBV7-9|NA|many
TGTGCCAGCACCCCCTCCCTTTCTGAGGAATCCTACAATGAGCAGTTCTTC
CASTPSLSEESYNEQFF
>TRBJ1-2|TRBV28|NA|many
TGTGCCAGCAGTTTTTCGGGGTACCATGGCTATGGCTACACCTTC
CASSFSGYHGYGYTF
>TRBJ2-1|TRBV29-1|NA|NA
TGCAGCGTTGAAGATGGCCAGATAGATGAGCAGTTCTTC
CSVEDGQIDEQFF
>TRBJ2-4|TRBV4-1|NA|NA
TGCGCCAGCAGCCAGCCCATCAAAAACATTCAGTACTTC
CASSQPIKNIQYF
>TRBJ2-7|TRBV27|NA|many
TGTGCCAGCAGGGACCTCCACTCCTACGAGCAGTACTTC
CASRDLHSYEQYF
>TRBJ1-1|TRBV28|NA|many
TGTGCCAGCAGTTTTGGACCGAACACTGAAGCTTTCTTT
CASSFGPNTEAFF
>TRBJ1-5|TRBV18|NA|many
TGTGCCAGCTCACCTGACAGTGGGAATCAGCCCCAGCATTTT
CASSPDSGNQPQHF
>TRBJ2-3|TRBV6-5|NA|many
TGTGCCAGCAGTTACTCCTATTCCGGAAGAGAACAGGCAGATACGCAGTATTTT
CASSYSYSGREQADTQYF
>TRBJ1-2|TRBV28|TRBD1|many
TGTGCCAGCACTCCCGGGACAGAGGTCTATGGCTACACCTTC
CASTPGTEVYGYTF
>TRBJ1-1|TRBV20-1|NA|many
TGCAGTGCCATGAGAGACGGGAACACTGAAGCTTTCTTT
CSAMRDGNTEAFF
>TRBJ2-7|TRBV20-1|NA|few
TGCAGTGCTAGAAAATTTGGGGTCTCCTACGAGCAGTACTTC
CSARKFGVSYEQYF
>TRBJ2-5|TRBV18|NA|many
TGTGCCAGCTCACCACCCGCCAGTTCGGAGACCCAGTACTTC
CASSPPASSETQYF
>TRBJ2-7|TRBV7-9|TRBD1|many
TGTGCCAGCAGCCCACCGGGACAGGGGTTATACGAGCAGTACTTC
CASSPPGQGLYEQYF
>TRBJ1-4|TRBV13|NA|few
TGTGCCAGCAGTTCAAGGCAGTCGACCCGTTTGAAGGAAAAACTGTTTTTT
CASSSRQSTRLKEKLFF
>TRBJ1-5|TRBV28|NA|many
TGTGCCAGCAGTACGCCAGGGGGCAATCAGCCCCAGCATTTT
CASSTPGGNQPQHF
>TRBJ2-2|TRBV12-3/TRBV12-4|TRBD2|NA
TGTGCCAGCTGGCGGGAGTACACCGGGGAGCTGTTTTTT
CASWREYTGELFF
>TRBJ2-1|TRBV6-6|NA|many
TGTGCCAGCAGTTACTCGAAGGACCCGAGCTCCTACAATGAGCAGTTCTTC
CASSYSKDPSSYNEQFF
>TRBJ2-2|TRBV4-1|NA|NA
TGCGCCAGCAGCCAAGAAGGGCATGGGACCGGGGAGCTGTTTTTT
CASSQEGHGTGELFF
>TRBJ2-1|TRBV18|NA|NA
TGTGCCAGCTCACCCACATACAGACAGGTCAATGAGCAGTTCTTC
CASSPTYRQVNEQFF
>TRBJ2-7|TRBV14|NA|few
TGTGCCAGCAGGGGGGGGGCTGCCCGCGAGCAGTACTTC
CASRGGAAREQYF
>TRBJ2-5|TRBV27|NA|NA
TGTGCCAGCAGCACCTTAAGGGGCGTGAAAAAGACCCAGTACTTC
CASSTLRGVKKTQYF
>TRBJ2-3|TRBV4-1|NA|few
TGCGCCAGCAGCCGCGATGCCACAGATACGCAGTATTTT
CASSRDATDTQYF
>TRBJ2-3|TRBV24-1|NA|few
TGTGCCACCAGTGTAGGCACAGATACGCAGTATTTT
CATSVGTDTQYF
>TRBJ2-7|TRBV12-3/TRBV12-4|TRBD1|few
TGTGCCAGCAGTGGCCAGGGGGCGTCCTACGAGCAGTACTTC
CASSGQGASYEQYF
>TRBJ1-5|TRBV28|TRBD1|NA
TGTGCCAGCAGTGGTTCAGGGGGAAATCAGCCCCAGCATTTT
CASSGSGGNQPQHF
>TRBJ1-2|TRBV12-3/TRBV12-4|NA|many
TGTGCCAGCAGCCGTCCGGGACCCCCAGGGGATGGCTACACCTTC
CASSRPGPPGDGYTF